This T cell receptor beta chain was obtained from a study of OX40 agonist ivuxolimab in advanced cancers. About the research overall: Patients receiving dose escalation had hepatocellular carcinoma, melanoma, renal cell or head and neck cancer. Partial responses occurred in Three dose-escalation patients, one with hepatocellular carcinoma and two with cutaneous melanoma. Study-wide points: Expanded clones tended on average to be more numerous among CD8+ T cells than CD4+. Partial responders at 0.1-3.0 mg/kg showed near-lowest clonal expansion.

Data came from immunoSEQ multiplex PCR; TCRdb stores just in-frame clones and leaves some out. Among roughly 38,000 clones listed, around 90% were seen once. Note on this clone: As yet, its antigen is unknown.

The V and J ends lost 5 bases and 1 base respectively, with 11 bases between them. The CDR3 extends over 14 amino acids. Per the germline V gene, CDR1 is MGHRA and CDR2 is YSYEKL. The sequence derives from an adult with an advanced solid tumor such as melanoma, head and neck, liver or kidney cancer. The source material was CD4+ or CD8+ T cells sorted from blood, sampled in a trial of the OX40 agonist ivuxolimab. This chain connects TRBV4-1 to TRBJ2-5, with D perhaps assigned TRBD1 or TRBD2 (5 bases each). CDR3 coding DNA: TGCGCCAGCAGCATGTATGGGGGCCAAGAGACCCAGTACTTC. This gives the protein CASSMYGGQETQYF.